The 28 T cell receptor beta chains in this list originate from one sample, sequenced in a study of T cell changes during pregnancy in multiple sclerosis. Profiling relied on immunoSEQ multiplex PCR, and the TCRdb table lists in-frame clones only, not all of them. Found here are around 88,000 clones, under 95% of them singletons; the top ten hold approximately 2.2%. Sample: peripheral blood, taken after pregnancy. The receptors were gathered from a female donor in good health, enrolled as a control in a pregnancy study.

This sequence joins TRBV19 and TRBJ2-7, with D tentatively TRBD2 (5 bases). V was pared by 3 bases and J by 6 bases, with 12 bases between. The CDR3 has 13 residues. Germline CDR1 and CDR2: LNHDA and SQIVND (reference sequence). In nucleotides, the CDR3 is TGTGCCAGTAGTATTAGGCTAGCTGGCGAGCAGTACTTC. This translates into CASSIRLAGEQYF.

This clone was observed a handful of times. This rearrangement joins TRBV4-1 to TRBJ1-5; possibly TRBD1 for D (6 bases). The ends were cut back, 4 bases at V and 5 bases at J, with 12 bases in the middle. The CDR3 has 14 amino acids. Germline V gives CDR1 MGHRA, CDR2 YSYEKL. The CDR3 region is CASSPSGADQPQHF. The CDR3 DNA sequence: TGCGCCAGCAGCCCCTCAGGGGCTGATCAGCCCCAGCATTTT.

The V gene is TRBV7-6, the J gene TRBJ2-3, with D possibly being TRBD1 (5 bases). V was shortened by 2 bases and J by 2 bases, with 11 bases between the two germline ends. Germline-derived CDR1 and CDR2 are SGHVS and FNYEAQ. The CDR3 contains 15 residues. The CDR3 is CASSLSSGHTDTQYF. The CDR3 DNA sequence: TGTGCCAGCAGCTTATCGTCAGGACACACAGATACGCAGTATTTT. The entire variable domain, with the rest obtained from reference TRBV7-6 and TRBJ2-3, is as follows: GAGVSQSPRYKVTKRGQDVALRCDPISGHVSLYWYRQALGQGPEFLTYFNYEAQQDKSGLPNDRFSAERPEGSISTLTIQRTEQRDSAMYRCASSLSSGHTDTQYFGPGTRLTVL.

The CDR3 sequence is CASSFRPGAGDNEQFF. The CDR3 DNA reads TGTGCCAGCAGCTTCAGGCCCGGAGCGGGGGACAATGAGCAGTTCTTC. The V gene is TRBV7-3, the J gene TRBJ2-1, with 8 bases matching TRBD2. With V trimmed by 3 bases and J by 5 bases, 9 bases remained unmatched. The CDR3 length is 16 residues. The germline V gene encodes CDR1 SGHTA and CDR2 FQGTGA.

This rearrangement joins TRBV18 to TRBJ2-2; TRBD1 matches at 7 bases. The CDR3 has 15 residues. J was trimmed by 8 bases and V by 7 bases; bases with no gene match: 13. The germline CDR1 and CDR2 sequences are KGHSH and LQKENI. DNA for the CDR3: TGTGCCAGCTACGGGACAGCCCCGCCGTGGGGGGAGCTGTTTTTT. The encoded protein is CASYGTAPPWGELFF.

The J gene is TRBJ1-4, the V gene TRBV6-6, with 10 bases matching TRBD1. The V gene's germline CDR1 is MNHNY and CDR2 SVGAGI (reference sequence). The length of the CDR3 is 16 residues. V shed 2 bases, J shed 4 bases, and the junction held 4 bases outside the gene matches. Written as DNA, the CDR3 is TGTGCCAGCAGTTACGGGACAGGGGTCCTTAATGAAAAACTGTTTTTT. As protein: CASSYGTGVLNEKLFF.

The CDR3, as DNA: TGTGCCAGCAGGACGGGGGGGCTGAACACTGAAGCTTTCTTT. It translates to CASRTGGLNTEAFF. The chain links TRBV7-4 to TRBJ1-1; D is possibly TRBD1 (6 bases). V gave up 6 bases and J gave up 0 bases, with 11 bases separating them. The CDR3 runs 14 residues. Germline lookup yields CDR1 SGHVT and CDR2 SQSDAQ.

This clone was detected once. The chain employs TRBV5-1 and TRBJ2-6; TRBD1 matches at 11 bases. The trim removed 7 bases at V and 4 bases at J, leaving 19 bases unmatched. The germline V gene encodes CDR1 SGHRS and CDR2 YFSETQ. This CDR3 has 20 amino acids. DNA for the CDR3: TGCGCCAGCTCCGACGGAACCGGGACAGGGGGGTCGGTAGGGGCCAACGTCCTGACTTTC. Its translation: CASSDGTGTGGSVGANVLTF.

CDR3 loop: CASSLEAGSYNEQFF. In DNA, the CDR3 is TGTGCCAGCAGCTTAGAAGCGGGCTCCTACAATGAGCAGTTCTTC. V gene TRBV11-2 combines with J gene TRBJ2-1; D is perhaps TRBD2 (6 bases). V shed 0 bases and J shed 0 bases, with 6 bases lying between them. CDR1 SGHAT and CDR2 FQNNGV come from the germline V gene. This CDR3 spans 15 amino acids. The whole variable domain, remainder taken from reference TRBV11-2 and TRBJ2-1, is EAGVAQSPRYKIIEKRQSVAFWCNPISGHATLYWYQQILGQGPKLLIQFQNNGVVDDSQLPKDRFSAERLKGVDSTLKIQPAKLEDSAVYLCASSLEAGSYNEQFFGPGTRLTVL.

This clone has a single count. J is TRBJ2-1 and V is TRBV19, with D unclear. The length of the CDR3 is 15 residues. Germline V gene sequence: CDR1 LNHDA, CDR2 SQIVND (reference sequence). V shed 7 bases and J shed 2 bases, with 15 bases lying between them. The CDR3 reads CASTSGANAYNEQFF. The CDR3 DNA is TGTGCCAGTACCAGTGGAGCGAATGCCTACAATGAGCAGTTCTTC.

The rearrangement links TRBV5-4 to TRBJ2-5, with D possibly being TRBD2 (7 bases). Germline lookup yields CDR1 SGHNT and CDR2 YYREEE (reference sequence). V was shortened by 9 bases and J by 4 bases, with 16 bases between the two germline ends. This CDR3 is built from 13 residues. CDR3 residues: CAIGGGERETQYF. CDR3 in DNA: TGTGCCATTGGAGGGGGGGAAAGAGAGACCCAGTACTTC.

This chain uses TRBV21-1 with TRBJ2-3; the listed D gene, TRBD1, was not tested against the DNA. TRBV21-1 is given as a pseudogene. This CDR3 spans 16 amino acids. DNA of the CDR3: TGTGCCAGCAGCAAACTAGGGACAGGGAAGGATCATACGCAGTATTTT. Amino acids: CASSKLGTGKDHTQYF.

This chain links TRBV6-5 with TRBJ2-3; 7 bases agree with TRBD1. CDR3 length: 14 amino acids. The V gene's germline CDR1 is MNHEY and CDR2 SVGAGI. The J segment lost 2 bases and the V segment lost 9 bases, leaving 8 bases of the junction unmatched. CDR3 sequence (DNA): TGTGCCAGTAAGGGGGACAGAGTCACAGATACGCAGTATTTT. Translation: CASKGDRVTDTQYF.

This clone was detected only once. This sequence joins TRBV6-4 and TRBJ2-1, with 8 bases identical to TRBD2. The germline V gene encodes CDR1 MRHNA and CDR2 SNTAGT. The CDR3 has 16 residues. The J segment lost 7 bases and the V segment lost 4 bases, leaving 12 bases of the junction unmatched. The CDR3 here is CASSVSWSGGLNEQFF. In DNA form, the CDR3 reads TGTGCCAGCAGTGTAAGTTGGAGCGGGGGTTTAAATGAGCAGTTCTTC.

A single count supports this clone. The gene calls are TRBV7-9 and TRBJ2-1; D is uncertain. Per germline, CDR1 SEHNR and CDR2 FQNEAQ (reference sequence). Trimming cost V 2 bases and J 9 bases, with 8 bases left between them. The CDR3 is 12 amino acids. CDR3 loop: CASSLSAIEQFF. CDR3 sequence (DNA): TGTGCCAGCAGCTTAAGCGCCATTGAGCAGTTCTTC.

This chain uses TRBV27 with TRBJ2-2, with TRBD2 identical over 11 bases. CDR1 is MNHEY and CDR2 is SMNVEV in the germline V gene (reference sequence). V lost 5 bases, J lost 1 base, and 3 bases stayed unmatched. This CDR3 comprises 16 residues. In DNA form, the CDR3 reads TGTGCCAGCAGTCCCGGGACTAGCGGGAACACCGGGGAGCTGTTTTTT. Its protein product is CASSPGTSGNTGELFF.

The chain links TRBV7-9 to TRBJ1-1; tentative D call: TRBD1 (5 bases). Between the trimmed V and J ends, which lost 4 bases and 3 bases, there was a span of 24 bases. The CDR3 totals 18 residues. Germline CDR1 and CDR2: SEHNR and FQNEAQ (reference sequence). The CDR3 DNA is TGTGCCAGCAGCTCCGTTAAAGTCTCACATAGGGGCGACACTGAAGCTTTCTTT. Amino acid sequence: CASSSVKVSHRGDTEAFF.

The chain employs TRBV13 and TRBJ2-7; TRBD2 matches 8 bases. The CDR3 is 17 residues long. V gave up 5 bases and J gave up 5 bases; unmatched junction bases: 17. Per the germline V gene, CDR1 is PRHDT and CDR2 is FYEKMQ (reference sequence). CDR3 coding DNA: TGTGCCAGCAGCCAATCCTTCGCCAGCGGGAGTTTCCACGAGCAGTACTTC. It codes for CASSQSFASGSFHEQYF.

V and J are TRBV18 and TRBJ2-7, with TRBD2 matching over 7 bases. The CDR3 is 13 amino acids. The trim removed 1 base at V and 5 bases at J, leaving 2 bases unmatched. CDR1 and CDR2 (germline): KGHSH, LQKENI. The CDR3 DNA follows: TGTGCCAGCTCACCACGGGGAGGGGACGAGCAGTACTTC. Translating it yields CASSPRGGDEQYF.

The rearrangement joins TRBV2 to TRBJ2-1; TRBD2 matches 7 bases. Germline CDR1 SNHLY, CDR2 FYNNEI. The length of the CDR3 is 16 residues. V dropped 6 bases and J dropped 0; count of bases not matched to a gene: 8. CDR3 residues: CASREGLPSSYNEQFF. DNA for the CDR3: TGTGCCAGCAGGGAGGGACTACCAAGCTCCTACAATGAGCAGTTCTTC.

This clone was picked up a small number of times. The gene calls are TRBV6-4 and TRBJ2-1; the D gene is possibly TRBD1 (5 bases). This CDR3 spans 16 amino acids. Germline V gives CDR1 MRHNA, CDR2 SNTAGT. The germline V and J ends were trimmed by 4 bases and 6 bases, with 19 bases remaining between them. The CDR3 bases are TGTGCCAGCAGTGCCCACATAGGAGACAGTCCCAATGAGCAGTTCTTC. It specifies CASSAHIGDSPNEQFF.

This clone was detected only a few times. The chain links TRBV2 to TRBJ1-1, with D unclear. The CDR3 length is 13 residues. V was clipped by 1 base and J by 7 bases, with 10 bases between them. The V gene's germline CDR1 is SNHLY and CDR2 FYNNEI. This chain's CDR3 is CASSEEQLFEAFF. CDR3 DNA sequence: TGTGCCAGCAGTGAAGAACAGTTATTTGAAGCTTTCTTT.

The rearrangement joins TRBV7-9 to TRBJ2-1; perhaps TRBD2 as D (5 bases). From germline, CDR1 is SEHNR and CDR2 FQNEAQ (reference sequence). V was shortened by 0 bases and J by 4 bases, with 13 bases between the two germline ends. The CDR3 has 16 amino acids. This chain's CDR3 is CASSLARVGGYNEQFF. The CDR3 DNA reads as TGTGCCAGCAGCTTAGCGAGGGTCGGCGGATACAATGAGCAGTTCTTC.

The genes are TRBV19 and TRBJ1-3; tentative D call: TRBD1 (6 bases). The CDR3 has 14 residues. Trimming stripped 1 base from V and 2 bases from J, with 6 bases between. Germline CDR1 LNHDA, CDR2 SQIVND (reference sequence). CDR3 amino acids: CASSIAGAGNTIYF. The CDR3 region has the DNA TGTGCCAGTAGTATAGCAGGGGCTGGAAACACCATATATTTT.

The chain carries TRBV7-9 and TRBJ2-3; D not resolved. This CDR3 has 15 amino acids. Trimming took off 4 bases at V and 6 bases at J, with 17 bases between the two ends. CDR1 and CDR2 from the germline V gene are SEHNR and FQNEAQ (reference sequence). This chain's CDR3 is CASSSAPSRGDTQYF. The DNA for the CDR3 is TGTGCCAGCAGCTCCGCCCCGAGTCGAGGCGATACGCAGTATTTT.

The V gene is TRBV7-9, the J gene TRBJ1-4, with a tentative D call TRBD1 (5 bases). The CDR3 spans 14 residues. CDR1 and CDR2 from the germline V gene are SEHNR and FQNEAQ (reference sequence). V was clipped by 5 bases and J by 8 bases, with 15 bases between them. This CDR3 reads CASSPKGLGEKLFF. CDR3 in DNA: TGTGCCAGCAGCCCTAAGGGGTTGGGGGAAAAACTGTTTTTT. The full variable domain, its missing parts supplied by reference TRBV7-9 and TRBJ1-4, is DTGVSQNPRHKITKRGQNVTFRCDPISEHNRLYWYRQTLGQGPEFLTYFQNEAQLEKSRLLSDRFSAERPKGSFSTLEIQRTEQGDSAMYLCASSPKGLGEKLFFGSGTQLSVL.

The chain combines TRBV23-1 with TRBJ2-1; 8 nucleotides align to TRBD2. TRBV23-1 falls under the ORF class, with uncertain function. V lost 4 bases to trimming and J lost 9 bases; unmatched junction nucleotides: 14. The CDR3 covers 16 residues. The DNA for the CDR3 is TGCGCCAGCAGTCGCATGACCGGGACTAGGTCTATTGAGCAGTTCTTC. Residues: CASSRMTGTRSIEQFF.

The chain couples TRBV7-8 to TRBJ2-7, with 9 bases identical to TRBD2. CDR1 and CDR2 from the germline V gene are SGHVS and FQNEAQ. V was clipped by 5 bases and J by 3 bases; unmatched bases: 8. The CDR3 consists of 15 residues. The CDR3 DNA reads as TGTGCCAGCAGCCCCCTAGCGGGAAACAACTACGAGCAGTACTTC. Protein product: CASSPLAGNNYEQYF.